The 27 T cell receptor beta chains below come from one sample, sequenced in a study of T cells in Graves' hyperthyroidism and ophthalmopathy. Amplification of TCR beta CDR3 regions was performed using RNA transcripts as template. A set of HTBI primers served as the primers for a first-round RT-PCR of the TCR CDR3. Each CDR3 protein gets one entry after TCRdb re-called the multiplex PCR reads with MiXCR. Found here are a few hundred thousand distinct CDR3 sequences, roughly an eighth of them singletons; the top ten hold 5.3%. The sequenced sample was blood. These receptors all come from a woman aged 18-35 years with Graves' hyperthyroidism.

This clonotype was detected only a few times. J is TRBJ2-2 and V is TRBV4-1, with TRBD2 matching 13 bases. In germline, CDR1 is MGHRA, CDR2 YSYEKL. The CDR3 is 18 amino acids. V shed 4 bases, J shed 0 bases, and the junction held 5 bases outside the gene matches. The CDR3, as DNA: TGCGCCAGCAGCCGGACTAGCGGGAGTGATGCGAACACCGGGGAGCTGTTTTTT. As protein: CASSRTSGSDANTGELFF.

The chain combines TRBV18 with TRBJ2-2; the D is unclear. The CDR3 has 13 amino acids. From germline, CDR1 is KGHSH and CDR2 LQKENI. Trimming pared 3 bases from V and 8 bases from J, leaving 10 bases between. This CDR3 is CASSPPLSGELFF. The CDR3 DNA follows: TGTGCCAGCTCACCCCCCCTGAGTGGGGAGCTGTTTTTT.

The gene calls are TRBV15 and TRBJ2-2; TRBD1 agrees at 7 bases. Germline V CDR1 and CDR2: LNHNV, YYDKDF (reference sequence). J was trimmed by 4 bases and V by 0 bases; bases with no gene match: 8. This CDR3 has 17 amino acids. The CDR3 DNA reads TGTGCCACCAGCAGAGAAGTAGGGGGCGATAGCACCGGGGAGCTGTTTTTT. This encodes CATSREVGGDSTGELFF.

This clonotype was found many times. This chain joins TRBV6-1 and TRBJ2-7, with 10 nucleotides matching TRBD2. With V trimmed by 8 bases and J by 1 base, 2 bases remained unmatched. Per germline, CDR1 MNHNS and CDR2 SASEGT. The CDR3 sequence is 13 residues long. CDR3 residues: CASRTSGSYEQYF. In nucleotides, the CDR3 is TGTGCCAGCCGGACTAGCGGTTCCTACGAGCAGTACTTC.

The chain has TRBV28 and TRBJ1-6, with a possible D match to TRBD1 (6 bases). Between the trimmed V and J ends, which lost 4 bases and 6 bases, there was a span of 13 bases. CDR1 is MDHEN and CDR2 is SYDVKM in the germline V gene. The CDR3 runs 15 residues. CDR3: CASSSTGTFNSPLHF. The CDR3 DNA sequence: TGTGCCAGCAGTTCTACAGGGACCTTTAATTCACCCCTCCACTTT.

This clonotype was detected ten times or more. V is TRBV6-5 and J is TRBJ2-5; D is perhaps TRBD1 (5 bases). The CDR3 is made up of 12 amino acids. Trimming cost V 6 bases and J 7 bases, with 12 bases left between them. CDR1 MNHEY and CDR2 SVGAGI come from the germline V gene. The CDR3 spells CASRGASGTQYF. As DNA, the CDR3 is TGTGCCAGCAGAGGGGCCTCGGGGACCCAGTACTTC.

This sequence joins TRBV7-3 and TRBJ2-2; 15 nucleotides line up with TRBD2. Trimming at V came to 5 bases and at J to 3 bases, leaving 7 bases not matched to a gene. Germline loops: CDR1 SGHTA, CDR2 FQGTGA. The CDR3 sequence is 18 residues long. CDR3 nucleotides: TGTGCCAGCAGCCCAGGACTAGCGGGAGGGCCCGACACCGGGGAGCTGTTTTTT. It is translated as CASSPGLAGGPDTGELFF.

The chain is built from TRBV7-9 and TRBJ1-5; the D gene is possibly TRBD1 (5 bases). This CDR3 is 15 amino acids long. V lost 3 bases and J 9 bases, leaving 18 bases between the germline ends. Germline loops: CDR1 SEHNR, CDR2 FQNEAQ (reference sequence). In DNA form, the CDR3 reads TGTGCCAGCAGCTTGTACCGGGACGGGGGATCGCCCCAGCATTTT. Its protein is CASSLYRDGGSPQHF.

In DNA form, the CDR3 reads TGTGCCAGTAGTATCCCGGGACAGGGTGATACCCAGCCCCAGCATTTT. It yields the protein CASSIPGQGDTQPQHF. The gene calls are TRBV19 and TRBJ1-5, with 9 bases fitting TRBD1. This CDR3 is 16 amino acids long. The junction had 10 bases not matched to a gene; V was cut back by 3 bases and J by 7 bases. Germline values: CDR1 LNHDA, CDR2 SQIVND (reference sequence).

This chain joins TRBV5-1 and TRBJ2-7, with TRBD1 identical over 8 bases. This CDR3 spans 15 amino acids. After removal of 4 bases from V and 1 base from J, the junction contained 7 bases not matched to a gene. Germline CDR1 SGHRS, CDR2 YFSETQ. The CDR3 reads CASSTYRDRSYEQYF. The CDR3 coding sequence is TGCGCCAGCAGCACCTACCGGGACAGGTCCTACGAGCAGTACTTC.

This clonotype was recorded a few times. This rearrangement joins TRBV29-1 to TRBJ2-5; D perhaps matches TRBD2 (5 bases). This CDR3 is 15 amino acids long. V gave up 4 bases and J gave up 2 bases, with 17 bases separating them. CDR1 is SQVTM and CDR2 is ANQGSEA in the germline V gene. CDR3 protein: CSVVSWAEEQETQYF. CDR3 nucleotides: TGCAGCGTTGTTAGTTGGGCGGAGGAACAAGAGACCCAGTACTTC. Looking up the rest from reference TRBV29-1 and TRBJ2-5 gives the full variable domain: SAVISQKPSRDICQRGTSLTIQCQVDSQVTMMFWYRQQPGQSLTLIATANQGSEATYESGFVIDKFPISRPNLTFSTLTVSNMSPEDSSIYLCSVVSWAEEQETQYFGPGTRLLVL.

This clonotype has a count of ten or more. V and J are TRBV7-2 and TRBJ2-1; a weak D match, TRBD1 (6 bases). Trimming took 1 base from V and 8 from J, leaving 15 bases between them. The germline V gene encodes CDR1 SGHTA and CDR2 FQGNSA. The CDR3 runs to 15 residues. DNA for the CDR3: TGTGCCAGCAGCTTAGGGCAGGGGCGTAGGGATGAGCAGTTCTTC. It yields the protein CASSLGQGRRDEQFF.

The CDR3 loop reads CSASVLKTGYTF. The CDR3 DNA reads as TGCAGTGCTAGCGTATTGAAAACCGGCTACACCTTC. V is TRBV20-1 and J is TRBJ1-2; no clear D. This CDR3 has 12 amino acids. The V end lost 3 bases, the J end lost 8 bases, and 13 bases lay between the germline ends. Germline lookup yields CDR1 DFQATT and CDR2 SNEGSKA (reference sequence).

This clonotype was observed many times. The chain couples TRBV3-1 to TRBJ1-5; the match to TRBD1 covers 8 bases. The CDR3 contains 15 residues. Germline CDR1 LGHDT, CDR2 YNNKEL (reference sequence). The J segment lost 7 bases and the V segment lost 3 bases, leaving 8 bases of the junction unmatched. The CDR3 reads CASSQAGGGQQPQHF. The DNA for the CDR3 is TGTGCCAGCAGCCAGGCAGGGGGCGGGCAGCAGCCCCAGCATTTT.

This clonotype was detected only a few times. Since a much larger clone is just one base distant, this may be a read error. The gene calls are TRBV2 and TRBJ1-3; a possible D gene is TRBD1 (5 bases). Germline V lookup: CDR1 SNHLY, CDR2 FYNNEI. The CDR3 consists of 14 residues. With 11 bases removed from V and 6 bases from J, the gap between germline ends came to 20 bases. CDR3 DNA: TGTGCCTGCACCGTTCACGGAGGGGCAAACACCATATATTTT. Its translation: CACTVHGGANTIYF.

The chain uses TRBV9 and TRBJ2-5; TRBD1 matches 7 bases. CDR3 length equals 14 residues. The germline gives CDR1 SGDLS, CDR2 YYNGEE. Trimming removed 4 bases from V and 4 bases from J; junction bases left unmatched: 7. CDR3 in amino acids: CASSPRTGGETQYF. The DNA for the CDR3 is TGTGCCAGCAGCCCAAGGACAGGAGGAGAGACCCAGTACTTC.

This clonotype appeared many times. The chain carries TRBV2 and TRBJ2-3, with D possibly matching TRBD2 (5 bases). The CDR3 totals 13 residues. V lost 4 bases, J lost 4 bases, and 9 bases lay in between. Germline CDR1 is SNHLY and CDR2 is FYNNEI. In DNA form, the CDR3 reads TGTGCCAGCAGTGTACTAGAGGCAGATACGCAGTATTTT. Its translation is CASSVLEADTQYF.

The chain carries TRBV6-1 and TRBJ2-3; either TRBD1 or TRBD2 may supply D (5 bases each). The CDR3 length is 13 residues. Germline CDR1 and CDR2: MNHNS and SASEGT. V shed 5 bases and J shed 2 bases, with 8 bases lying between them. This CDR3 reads CASSRDHTDTQYF. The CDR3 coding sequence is TGTGCCAGCAGTAGGGACCACACAGATACGCAGTATTTT.

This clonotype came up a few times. CDR3 sequence: CASSPRTGTPNVLTF. DNA of the CDR3: TGTGCCAGCAGCCCACGCACCGGGACGCCCAACGTCCTGACTTTC. The chain carries TRBV7-3 and TRBJ2-6; either TRBD1 or TRBD2 may fit D (5 bases each). Between the trimmed V and J ends, which lost 5 bases and 8 bases, there was a span of 16 bases. The CDR3 spans 15 residues. Germline V gene data show CDR1 as SGHTA and CDR2 as FQGTGA.

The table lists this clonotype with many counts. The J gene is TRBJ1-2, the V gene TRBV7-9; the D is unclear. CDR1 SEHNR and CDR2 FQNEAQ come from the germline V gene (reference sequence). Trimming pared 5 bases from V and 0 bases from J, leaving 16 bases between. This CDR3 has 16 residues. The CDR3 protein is CASSPLVGVANYGYTF. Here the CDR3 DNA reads TGTGCCAGCAGCCCTCTTGTAGGAGTCGCTAACTATGGCTACACCTTC.

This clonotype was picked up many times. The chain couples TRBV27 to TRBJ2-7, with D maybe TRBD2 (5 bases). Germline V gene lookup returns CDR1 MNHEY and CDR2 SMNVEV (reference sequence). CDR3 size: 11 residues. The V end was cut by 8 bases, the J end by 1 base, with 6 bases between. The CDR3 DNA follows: TGTGCCAGCGGAGGTTCCTACGAGCAGTACTTC. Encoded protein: CASGGSYEQYF.

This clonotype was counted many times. Written as DNA, the CDR3 is TGTGCCACCAGCAGAGGGACAGGGGGCTCCTACGAGCAGTACTTC. Translated: CATSRGTGGSYEQYF. The genes are TRBV15 and TRBJ2-7, with 10 bases matching TRBD1. The CDR3 has 15 residues. Per germline, CDR1 LNHNV and CDR2 YYDKDF (reference sequence). V lost 1 base and J lost 0; bases outside the gene matches: 0.

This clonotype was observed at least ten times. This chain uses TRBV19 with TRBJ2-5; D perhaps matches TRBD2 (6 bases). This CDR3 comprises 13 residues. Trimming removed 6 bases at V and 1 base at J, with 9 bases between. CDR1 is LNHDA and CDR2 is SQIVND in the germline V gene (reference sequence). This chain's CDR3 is CASRLGGQETQYF. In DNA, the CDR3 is TGTGCCAGTAGACTGGGAGGCCAAGAGACCCAGTACTTC.

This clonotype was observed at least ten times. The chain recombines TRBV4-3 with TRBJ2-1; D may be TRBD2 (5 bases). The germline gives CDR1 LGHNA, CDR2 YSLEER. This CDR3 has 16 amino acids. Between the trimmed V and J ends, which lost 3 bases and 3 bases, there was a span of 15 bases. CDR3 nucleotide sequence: TGCGCCAGCAGCCAGGCGGGCCAGAGGAGCTACAATGAGCAGTTCTTC. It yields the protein CASSQAGQRSYNEQFF.

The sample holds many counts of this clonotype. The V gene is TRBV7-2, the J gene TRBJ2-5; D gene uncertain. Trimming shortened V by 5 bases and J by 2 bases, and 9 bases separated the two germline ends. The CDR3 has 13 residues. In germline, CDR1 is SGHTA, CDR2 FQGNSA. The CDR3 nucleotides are TGTGCCAGCAGCCCCAGTAGGCAAGAGACCCAGTACTTC. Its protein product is CASSPSRQETQYF. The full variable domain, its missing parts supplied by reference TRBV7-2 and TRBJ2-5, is GAGVSQSPSNKVTEKGKDVELRCDPISGHTALYWYRQSLGQGLEFLIYFQGNSAPDKSGLPSDRFSAERTGGSVSTLTIQRTQQEDSAVYLCASSPSRQETQYFGPGTRLLVL.

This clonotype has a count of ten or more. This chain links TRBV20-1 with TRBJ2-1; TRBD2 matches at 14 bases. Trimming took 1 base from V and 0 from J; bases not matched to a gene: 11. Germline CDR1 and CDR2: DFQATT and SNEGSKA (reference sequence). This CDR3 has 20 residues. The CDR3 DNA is TGCAGTGCTAGAGTCGAAGGACTAGCGGGAGGAACAAGCTCCTACAATGAGCAGTTCTTC. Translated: CSARVEGLAGGTSSYNEQFF.

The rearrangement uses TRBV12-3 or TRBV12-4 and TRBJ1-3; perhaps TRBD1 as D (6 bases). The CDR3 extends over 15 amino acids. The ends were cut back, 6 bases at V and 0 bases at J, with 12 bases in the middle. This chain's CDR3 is CASSSDRFSGNTIYF. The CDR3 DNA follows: TGTGCCAGCAGCTCCGACAGGTTCTCTGGAAACACCATATATTTT.